Described below is a single TCR beta chain sequence and its context. Its antigen is as yet unknown. The data derive from a study of cytomegalovirus exposure and HLA in healthy donors. The repertoire was sequenced with immunoSEQ multiplex PCR; TCRdb's copy has only in-frame clones and lacks some. The repertoire holds approximately 300,000 clones, with 86% as singletons. Study-wide results and limits: The study put about 180 TCR beta chains on its list as cytomegalovirus-associated. Reports credit the classifier with highly specific, highly sensitive diagnosis of cytomegalovirus status. Specificity of three CMV-associated chains for CMV antigens was verified in vitro. Rare TCR sequences dominated, though some public TCRs recurred in many donors.

The sequencing sample was made of PBMCs. The source of this sequence is a woman aged 18-35 years in good health and CMV-seronegative.

The CDR3: CASSYSRPTSVNEQFF. Here the CDR3 DNA reads TGTGCCAGCAGTTACTCCCGCCCCACTAGCGTCAATGAGCAGTTCTTC. The chain links TRBV6-5 to TRBJ2-1, with 7 bases aligning to TRBD2. Germline CDR1 MNHEY, CDR2 SVGAGI. The CDR3 has 16 amino acids. Trimming removed 0 bases from V and 6 bases from J; junction bases left unmatched: 8.